The T cell receptor beta chain under discussion was sequenced for a study of human T cells and chemical hapten exposure. Whole-study results and caveats: Expanded TCRs made up significantly more big CDR3 similarity clusters than controls did. TCRs exceeding a frequency of 1 in 1000 stayed unchanged under DPC sensitization. The immune response of these alopecia patients might not match healthy individuals'.

The time point: patch test 1, 2 weeks after DPC sensitization. Treatment defined: therapeutic diphenylcyclopropenone sensitization with weekly scalp DPC. MiXCR, applied by TCRdb to the RACE reads, yields one record per CDR3 protein. Of about 380,000 distinct CDR3 sequences in the sample, about 4.4% are singletons; the top ten hold 2% to 2.5%. J lost 2 bases, V lost 1 base, and 11 bases had no gene match. This CDR3 has 18 amino acids. Worth noting for this clonotype: The antigen remains undetermined.

Here the sequenced sample was whole blood, taken in connection with sensitization to the hapten diphenylcyclopropenone (DPC). The TCR comes from a woman aged 45-59 years with alopecia areata. Some clones in this sample may be carry-over from other donors' samples. The V and J genes are TRBV12-3 or TRBV12-4 and TRBJ2-3; TRBD2 agrees at 8 bases. The CDR3 sequence: CASSLGGGTSGFTDTQYF. In DNA form, the CDR3 reads TGTGCCAGCAGTTTAGGAGGGGGTACTAGCGGATTCACAGATACGCAGTATTTT.